This T cell receptor (beta chain) was retrieved from a study of T cell clonotyping in hematopoietic cell transplantation. Whole-study results and caveats: Pathologically expanded recipient clonotypes increased progressively from day 30 to day 180 as diversity fell.

The CDR3 totals 13 residues. Germline loops: CDR1 SGHDT, CDR2 YYEEEE. V gave up 0 bases and J gave up 6 bases, with 6 bases separating them. Time point meaning: recipient sample about 28 days before transplant, after cytoreduction. In the case of this clone: The antigen is unknown.

This table comes from immunoSEQ multiplex PCR, and its TCRdb copy is limited to in-frame clones, with some not included. This table holds tens of thousands of clones, roughly 70% found once. Sequencing used peripheral blood mononuclear cells, obtained before stem cell transplant. The receptor comes from a man aged 50-59 years with myelodysplastic syndrome. Some clones in this sample may be carry-over from other donors' samples. The rearrangement links TRBV5-6 to TRBJ2-2; D unresolved. CDR3 sequence (DNA): TGTGCCAGCAGCTTGGCCGTTTCCGGGGAGCTGTTTTTT. It yields the protein CASSLAVSGELFF.